This is a list of T cell receptor beta chains from one sample in a study of OX40 agonist ivuxolimab in advanced cancers. Generated by immunoSEQ multiplex PCR, the TCRdb table keeps only in-frame clones and is missing some. The sample records roughly 76,000 clones, 65% to 90% being singletons. The sequenced sample was CD4+ or CD8+ T cells sorted from blood, obtained in a trial of the OX40 agonist ivuxolimab. Receptor source: an adult with an advanced solid tumor such as melanoma, head and neck, liver or kidney cancer. CDR3s include the opening cysteine and the closing phenylalanine or tryptophan. A D gene is named only where the DNA matches it firmly. Size is stated for part of the rows, as once, few or many counts, or as a class when the clone is expanded.

>TRBJ2-7|TRBV5-1|NA|NA
CASSLGIYEQYF
TGCGCCAGCAGCTTGGGAATCTACGAGCAGTACTTC
>TRBJ2-7|TRBV7-9|NA|NA
CASSLAGGPSEQYF
TGTGCCAGCAGCCTCGCCGGGGGCCCCTCCGAGCAGTACTTC
>TRBJ2-1|TRBV13|NA|TRBD2
CASSQRLKAGAGEQFF
TGTGCCAGCAGCCAACGATTGAAAGCGGGAGCCGGTGAGCAGTTCTTC
>TRBJ1-4|TRBV15|few|NA
CATSRDKGQNEKLFF
TGTGCCACCAGCAGAGATAAGGGGCAGAATGAAAAACTGTTTTTT
>TRBJ2-6|TRBV10-3|NA|TRBD1
CAISRQGAYGANVLTF
TGTGCCATCAGCCGACAGGGGGCTTATGGGGCCAACGTCCTGACTTTC
>TRBJ1-4|TRBV9|NA|NA
CASSVRGSGQGEKLFF
TGTGCCAGCAGCGTCCGAGGATCCGGGCAGGGTGAAAAACTGTTTTTT
>TRBJ2-1|TRBV7-3|NA|TRBD2
CASSPTFGRANEQFF
TGTGCCAGCAGCCCGACATTCGGGAGGGCTAATGAGCAGTTCTTC
>TRBJ1-2|TRBV6-5|NA|NA
CASMRGATTNYGYTF
TGTGCCAGCATGCGGGGGGCGACAACCAACTATGGCTACACCTTC
>TRBJ1-5|TRBV2|NA|TRBD1
CASKGDSGGWGQPQHF
TGTGCCAGCAAGGGGGACAGTGGGGGCTGGGGCCAGCCCCAGCATTTT
>TRBJ1-2|TRBV6-5|once|NA
CASRGREGPSYGYTF
TGTGCCAGCAGGGGCCGTGAGGGCCCCAGCTATGGCTACACCTTC
>TRBJ2-1|TRBV6-4|NA|NA
CARLSTFDEQFF
TGTGCCCGCCTCAGCACCTTCGATGAGCAGTTCTTC
>TRBJ1-2|TRBV6-6|NA|TRBD1
CASTRTGVLYGYTF
TGTGCCAGCACCCGGACAGGAGTCCTCTATGGCTACACCTTC
>TRBJ1-2|TRBV25-1|NA|NA
CASSLNYGYTF
TGTGCCAGTTCTCTAAACTATGGCTACACCTTC
>TRBJ2-5|TRBV6-6|NA|NA
CASRTGAEETQYF
TGTGCCAGCAGGACGGGGGCCGAGGAGACCCAGTACTTC
>TRBJ2-4|TRBV7-2|NA|NA
CASSLFGIQDRKMINIQYF
TGTGCCAGCAGCTTATTTGGAATACAAGACAGAAAAATGATTAACATTCAGTACTTC
>TRBJ1-2|TRBV5-4|NA|NA
CASSLGGEVYGYTF
TGTGCCAGCAGCTTGGGGGGGGAGGTCTATGGCTACACCTTC
>TRBJ2-5|TRBV7-9|NA|NA
CASSYHTGEVQYF
TGTGCCAGCAGCTATCATACAGGGGAGGTCCAGTACTTC
>TRBJ1-1|TRBV6-6|NA|NA
CASTGNTEAFF
TGTGCCAGCACAGGGAACACTGAAGCTTTCTTT
>TRBJ2-4|TRBV6-6|once|TRBD1
CASRTDRGLDHYIQYF
TGTGCCAGCAGAACAGACAGGGGACTCGACCACTACATTCAGTACTTC
>TRBJ2-3|TRBV7-9|NA|TRBD2
CASSLEGGVATDTQYF
TGTGCCAGCAGCTTGGAGGGAGGGGTCGCCACAGATACGCAGTATTTT
>TRBJ2-1|TRBV9|medium-sized|NA
CASSSHFNEQFF
TGTGCCAGCAGCTCCCATTTTAATGAGCAGTTCTTC
>TRBJ1-1|TRBV6-5|NA|NA
CASSYLPGAGDTEAFF
TGTGCCAGCAGTTACCTCCCTGGGGCGGGGGACACTGAAGCTTTCTTT
>TRBJ2-3|TRBV19|NA|NA
CASSKQGGPNLGTDTQYF
TGTGCCAGTAGTAAACAGGGCGGACCCAACCTAGGCACAGATACGCAGTATTTT
>TRBJ1-2|TRBV6-5|NA|NA
CASREQTFYGYTF
TGTGCCAGCAGGGAACAGACCTTCTATGGCTACACCTTC
>TRBJ2-7|TRBV6-5|NA|NA
CASSYVSYEQYF
TGTGCCAGCAGTTACGTTTCCTACGAGCAGTACTTC
>TRBJ1-1|TRBV19|NA|NA
CASSTPNRDKAFF
TGTGCCAGTAGTACGCCCAACAGGGACAAAGCTTTCTTT
>TRBJ2-1|TRBV5-1|NA|TRBD1
CASGRDRDYNEQFF
TGCGCCAGCGGTAGGGACAGGGACTACAATGAGCAGTTCTTC
>TRBJ1-5|TRBV19|NA|NA
CASTGDTQPQHF
TGTGCCAGTACGGGCGACACTCAGCCCCAGCATTTT
>TRBJ1-6|TRBV7-6|NA|TRBD1
CASSRDRVQNSPLHF
TGTGCCAGCAGCAGAGACAGGGTTCAGAATTCACCCCTCCACTTT
>TRBJ1-5|TRBV27|NA|TRBD1
CASSRIQGAHGNQPQHF
TGTGCCAGCAGTCGCATTCAGGGGGCGCACGGCAATCAGCCCCAGCATTTT
>TRBJ1-1|TRBV11-3|NA|NA
CASSLSFRGEEAFF
TGTGCCAGCAGCTTATCGTTCAGGGGCGAGGAGGCTTTCTTT
>TRBJ2-6|TRBV30|NA|NA
CAWMGGANVLTF
TGTGCCTGGATGGGTGGGGCCAACGTCCTGACTTTC
>TRBJ1-5|TRBV7-2|NA|TRBD1
CASSLAHGPGRGPYSNQPQHF
TGTGCCAGCAGCTTAGCACACGGGCCAGGGAGGGGGCCTTATAGCAATCAGCCCCAGCATTTT
>TRBJ1-4|TRBV12-1|NA|NA
CASPGLRDRGEKLFF
TGTGCCAGCCCGGGTCTCCGGGACAGGGGAGAAAAACTGTTTTTT
>TRBJ1-4|TRBV5-1|NA|TRBD1
CASSRDSPTEKLFF
TGCGCCAGCAGCCGGGACAGCCCGACTGAAAAACTGTTTTTT
>TRBJ2-6|TRBV6-4|NA|NA
CASSDSSGLGTGANVLTF
TGTGCCAGCAGTGACTCGTCAGGTTTGGGTACCGGGGCCAACGTCCTGACTTTC
>TRBJ2-5|TRBV19|NA|NA
CASSSSAVFPGAQYF
TGTGCCAGTAGTTCCTCCGCCGTCTTCCCGGGAGCCCAGTACTTC
>TRBJ1-1|TRBV11-3|NA|NA
CASSLGGDMNTEAFF
TGTGCCAGCAGCTTGGGGGGAGACATGAACACTGAAGCTTTCTTT
>TRBJ2-7|TRBV28|NA|NA
CASNSPLTGSSYEQYF
TGTGCCAGCAACTCTCCCCTAACAGGGAGCTCCTACGAGCAGTACTTC
>TRBJ2-7|TRBV7-7|NA|TRBD1
CASSLGQGSHEQYF
TGTGCCAGCAGCTTGGGACAGGGATCCCACGAGCAGTACTTC
>TRBJ2-7|TRBV11-3|NA|TRBD2
CASSLTGGEQYF
TGTGCCAGCAGCTTAACGGGGGGAGAGCAGTACTTC
>TRBJ2-3|TRBV7-8|NA|NA
CASSIRAVADTQYF
TGTGCCAGCAGCATTCGGGCGGTGGCAGATACGCAGTATTTT
>TRBJ1-1|TRBV11-1|once|NA
CASSWSQNTEAFF
TGTGCCAGCAGTTGGTCCCAGAACACTGAAGCTTTCTTT
>TRBJ1-3|TRBV19|NA|NA
CASKKFRVGAGNTIYF
TGTGCCAGTAAAAAGTTTAGAGTTGGTGCTGGAAACACCATATATTTT
>TRBJ2-7|TRBV11-2|NA|NA
CASSLDRRVFYEQYF
TGTGCCAGCAGCTTAGATCGCCGGGTCTTCTACGAGCAGTACTTC
>TRBJ2-1|TRBV7-6|once|TRBD2
CASSSRTSGGYNEQFF
TGTGCCAGCAGCTCACGGACTAGCGGGGGGTACAATGAGCAGTTCTTC
>TRBJ2-4|TRBV19|NA|TRBD2
CATTPAGENIQYF
TGTGCCACTACCCCGGCGGGGGAAAACATTCAGTACTTC
>TRBJ1-2|TRBV2|once|NA
CASSQSVQNYGYTF
TGTGCCAGCAGTCAGAGTGTGCAAAACTATGGCTACACCTTC
>TRBJ1-2|TRBV5-4|NA|TRBD1
CASSLPGTGRGYTF
TGTGCCAGCAGCCTACCCGGGACAGGGAGGGGCTACACCTTC
>TRBJ2-3|TRBV10-3|once|NA
CAISRGKDTQYF
TGTGCCATCTCGAGGGGGAAGGATACGCAGTATTTT